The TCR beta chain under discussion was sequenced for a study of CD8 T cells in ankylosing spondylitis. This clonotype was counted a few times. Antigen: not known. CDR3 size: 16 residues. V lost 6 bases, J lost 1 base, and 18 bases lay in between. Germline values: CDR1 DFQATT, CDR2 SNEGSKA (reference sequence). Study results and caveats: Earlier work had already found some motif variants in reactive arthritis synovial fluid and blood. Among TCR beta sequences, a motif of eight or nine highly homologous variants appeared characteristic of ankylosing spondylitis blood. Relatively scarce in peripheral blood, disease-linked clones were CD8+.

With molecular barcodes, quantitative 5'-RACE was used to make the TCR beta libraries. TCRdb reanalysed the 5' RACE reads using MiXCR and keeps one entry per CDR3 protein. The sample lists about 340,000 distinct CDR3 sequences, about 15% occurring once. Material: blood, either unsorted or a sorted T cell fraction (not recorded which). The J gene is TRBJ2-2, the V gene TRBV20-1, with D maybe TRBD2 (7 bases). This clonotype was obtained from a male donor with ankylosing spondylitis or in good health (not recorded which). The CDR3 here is CSAPYLGGGNTGELFF. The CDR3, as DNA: TGCAGTGCCCCTTACCTAGGGGGGGGGAACACCGGGGAGCTGTTTTTT.